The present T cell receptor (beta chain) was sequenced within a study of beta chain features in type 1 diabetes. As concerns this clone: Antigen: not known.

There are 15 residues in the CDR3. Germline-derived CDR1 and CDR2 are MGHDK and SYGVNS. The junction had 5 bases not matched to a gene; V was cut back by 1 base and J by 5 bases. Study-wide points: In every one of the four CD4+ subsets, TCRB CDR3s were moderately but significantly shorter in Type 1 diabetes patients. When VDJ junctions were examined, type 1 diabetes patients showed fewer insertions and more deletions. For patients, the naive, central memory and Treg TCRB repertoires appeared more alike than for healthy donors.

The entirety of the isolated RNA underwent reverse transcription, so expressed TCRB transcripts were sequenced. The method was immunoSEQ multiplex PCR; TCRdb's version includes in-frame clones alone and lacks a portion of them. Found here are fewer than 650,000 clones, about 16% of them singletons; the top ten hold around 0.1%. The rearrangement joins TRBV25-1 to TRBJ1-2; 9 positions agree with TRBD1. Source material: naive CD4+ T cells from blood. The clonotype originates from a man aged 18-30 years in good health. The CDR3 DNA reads TGTGCCAGCAGTGAATGGGGACAGGGAGGGTATGGCTACACCTTC. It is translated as CASSEWGQGGYGYTF.